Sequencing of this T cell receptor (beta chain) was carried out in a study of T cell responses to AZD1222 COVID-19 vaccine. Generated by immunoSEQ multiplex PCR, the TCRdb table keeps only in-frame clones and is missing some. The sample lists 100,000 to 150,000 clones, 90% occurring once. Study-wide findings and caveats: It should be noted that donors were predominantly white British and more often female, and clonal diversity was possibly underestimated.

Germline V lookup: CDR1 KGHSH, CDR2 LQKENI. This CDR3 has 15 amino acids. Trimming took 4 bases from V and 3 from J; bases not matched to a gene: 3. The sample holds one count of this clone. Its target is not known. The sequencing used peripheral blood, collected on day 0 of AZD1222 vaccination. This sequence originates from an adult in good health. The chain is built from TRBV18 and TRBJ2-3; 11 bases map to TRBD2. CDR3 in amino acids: CASSLRLAGTDTQYF. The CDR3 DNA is TGTGCCAGCTCACTGAGACTAGCGGGGACAGATACGCAGTATTTT.